These 4 T cell receptor beta chains were sequenced from one sample in a study of T cell clonality in common variable immunodeficiency. Clones were sequenced by immunoSEQ multiplex PCR, and TCRdb holds only the in-frame ones, with some missing. The repertoire consists of about 39,000 clones, none detected only once. The sample was peripheral blood mononuclear cells. These receptors were obtained from a person between 18 and 75 years old in good health.

This clone was counted between two and nine times. The read stops 3 residues short of the end of the CDR3; the missing end is completed from the germline J gene. The chain couples TRBV30 to TRBJ1-2, with a tentative D call TRBD1 (5 bases). CDR3 length: 15 amino acids. Looked up from germline, CDR1 is GTSNPN and CDR2 is SVGIG (reference sequence). The CDR3 sequence is CAWSVLAGDYNDYTF. Partial CDR3 DNA: TGTGCCTGGAGTGTACTAGCGGGGGACTACAATGAC.

This clone has a count of ten or more. The read terminates 3 residues ahead of where the CDR3 ends, so the germline J gene completes it. The V call is TRBV7-2, the J call TRBJ1-5; 10 bases are a match to TRBD1. The CDR3 totals 14 residues. CDR1 is SGHTA, CDR2 FQGNSA, per germline. With 4 bases clipped from V and 6 bases from J, the junction kept 3 bases outside the gene matches. CDR3 in amino acids: CASSYGTGVQPQHF. CDR3 DNA (partial): TGTGCCAGCAGCTACGGGACAGGGGTTCAGCCC.

With respect to this clone: The read terminates 3 residues before the CDR3 end, so the remaining end is supplied by the germline J gene. The J gene is TRBJ2-4, the V gene TRBV30; possible D gene TRBD1, 5 bases. The CDR3 has 12 amino acids. In germline, CDR1 is GTSNPN, CDR2 SVGIG (reference sequence). The CDR3 protein is CAWRRTTNGQYF. The DNA read from the CDR3 is TGTGCCTGGAGAAGGACAACGAATGGT.

This clone showed up many times. The read ends 3 residues shy of where the CDR3 ends; the end is completed using the germline J gene. The rearrangement uses TRBV14 and TRBJ1-5; D is unresolved. In germline, CDR1 is SGHDN, CDR2 FVKESK. V was trimmed by 5 bases and J by 4 bases, leaving 15 bases between them. There are 15 residues in the CDR3. CDR3 sequence reads: CASSSQTRANQPQHF. The sequenced CDR3 bases are TGTGCCAGCAGCTCACAAACAAGGGCTAATCAGCCC.